The 26 T cell receptor beta chains below come from one sample, sequenced in a study of OX40 agonist ivuxolimab in advanced cancers. The method was immunoSEQ multiplex PCR; TCRdb's version includes in-frame clones alone and lacks a portion of them. This sample yields approximately 70,000 clones, of which around four fifths are seen a single time; approximately 0.38% belongs to the top ten. The sequences come from CD4+ or CD8+ T cells sorted from blood, collected in a trial of the OX40 agonist ivuxolimab. Receptor source: an adult with an advanced solid tumor such as melanoma, head and neck, liver or kidney cancer.

The rearrangement uses TRBV28 and TRBJ2-1; D gene unclear. CDR1 is MDHEN and CDR2 is SYDVKM in the germline V gene. The CDR3 is made up of 10 amino acids. The V end lost 10 bases, the J end lost 2 bases, and 3 bases lay between the germline ends. The DNA for the CDR3 is TGTGCCACAACCTACAATGAGCAGTTCTTC. Encoded protein: CATTYNEQFF.

This clone came up once. The rearrangement links TRBV6-6 to TRBJ2-2, with unresolved D. The germline V gene has CDR1 MNHNY and CDR2 SVGAGI (reference sequence). Trimming cost V 4 bases and J 4 bases, with 13 bases left between them. This CDR3 is 15 amino acids long. The CDR3 sequence is CASSSLTGVTGELFF. The CDR3 DNA reads TGTGCCAGCAGTTCCTTAACTGGGGTCACCGGGGAGCTGTTTTTT.

V is TRBV5-1 and J is TRBJ2-5, with 7 nucleotides matching TRBD1. V gave up 4 bases and J gave up 1 base; unmatched junction bases: 4. Germline V gives CDR1 SGHRS, CDR2 YFSETQ. The CDR3 is made up of 14 amino acids. For the CDR3, the DNA is TGCGCCAGCAGCCTAGGGGGCCCCCAAGAGACCCAGTACTTC. Its protein product is CASSLGGPQETQYF.

The chain has TRBV6-5 and TRBJ1-5; no clear D gene. The CDR3 has 15 amino acids. The germline gives CDR1 MNHEY, CDR2 SVGAGI. The germline V and J ends were trimmed by 4 bases and 2 bases, with 12 bases remaining between them. The CDR3 DNA reads as TGTGCCAGCAGTTCCAACCTTAAGGGCAATCAGCCCCAGCATTTT. The encoded protein is CASSSNLKGNQPQHF.

The chain employs TRBV6-1 and TRBJ2-1; D is possibly TRBD1 (5 bases). CDR3 size: 15 residues. Per the germline V gene, CDR1 is MNHNS and CDR2 is SASEGT. V lost 7 bases and J lost 8, with 21 bases in between. The CDR3 loop reads CASINFVGLVYEQFF. DNA for the CDR3: TGTGCCAGCATCAACTTTGTGGGGCTAGTATATGAGCAGTTCTTC.

This clone was found a few times. V gene TRBV28 combines with J gene TRBJ2-2, with 8 bases identical to TRBD1. From germline, CDR1 is MDHEN and CDR2 SYDVKM. With 2 bases clipped from V and 7 bases from J, the junction kept 9 bases outside the gene matches. The CDR3 totals 16 residues. The CDR3 here is CASSLLLGQGGGELFF. CDR3 nucleotides: TGTGCCAGCAGTTTACTTCTCGGACAGGGCGGCGGGGAGCTGTTTTTT.

V gene TRBV18 combines with J gene TRBJ2-1; D might be TRBD1 (6 bases). CDR1 and CDR2 from the germline V gene are KGHSH and LQKENI. CDR3 length equals 17 residues. Trimming left V 1 base short and J 5 bases short, with 18 bases between. CDR3 loop: CASSPQVVRGLDNEQFF. CDR3 coding DNA: TGTGCCAGCTCACCACAGGTTGTCAGGGGCTTAGACAATGAGCAGTTCTTC.

V gene TRBV11-2 combines with J gene TRBJ2-5; unclear D gene. This CDR3 contains 13 residues. Germline V gene sequence: CDR1 SGHAT, CDR2 FQNNGV. Trimming removed 0 bases at V and 7 bases at J, with 9 bases between. The CDR3 sequence is CASSLDRSVTQYF. The CDR3, as DNA: TGTGCCAGCAGCTTAGATCGATCTGTGACCCAGTACTTC. Full variable domain (outside the CDR3, taken from reference TRBV11-2 and TRBJ2-5): EAGVAQSPRYKIIEKRQSVAFWCNPISGHATLYWYQQILGQGPKLLIQFQNNGVVDDSQLPKDRFSAERLKGVDSTLKIQPAKLEDSAVYLCASSLDRSVTQYFGPGTRLLVL.

Regarding this clone: This may stem from a read error, because a much larger clone lies one nucleotide away. This chain uses TRBV5-1 with TRBJ1-1; D gene ambiguous. The germline V gene has CDR1 SGHRS and CDR2 YFSETQ. This CDR3 comprises 14 residues. The CDR3 loop is CASSLGQPNTEASF. CDR3 DNA: TGCGCCAGCAGCTTGGGGCAGCCCAACACTGAAGCTTCCTTT. The full variable domain, rest sourced from reference TRBV5-1 and TRBJ1-1, is KAGVTQTPRYLIKTRGQQVTLSCSPISGHRSVSWYQQTPGQGLQFLFEYFSETQRNKGNFPGRFSGRQFSNSRSEMNVSTLELGDSALYLCASSLGQPNTEASFGQGTRLTVV.

The sample holds a few counts of this clone. V and J are TRBV5-1 and TRBJ2-2, with 7 positions matching TRBD1. The CDR3 is made up of 13 amino acids. Germline loops: CDR1 SGHRS, CDR2 YFSETQ. The V gene end was trimmed by 4 bases and the J gene end by 6 bases; junction bases not matched to a gene: 3. The CDR3 region is CASSLGQAGELFF. CDR3 sequence (DNA): TGCGCCAGCAGCCTCGGACAGGCCGGGGAGCTGTTTTTT.

V usage is TRBV1 and J usage is TRBJ2-7; the table gives TRBD1 as D, unverified against the DNA. TRBV1 is a pseudogene. The CDR3 sequence is 13 residues long. Written as DNA, the CDR3 is TGCACCGTCAAGGAGCAGGGGTCCTACGAGCAGTACGTC. As protein: CTVKEQGSYEQYV.

The gene calls are TRBV7-9 and TRBJ2-7; TRBD2 is a possible D gene (5 bases). Germline CDR1 is SEHNR and CDR2 is FQNEAQ (reference sequence). The CDR3 has 13 residues. Trimming stripped 4 bases from V and 4 bases from J, with 11 bases between. CDR3 DNA sequence: TGTGCCAGCAGCTCTAGCCCTTTATACGAGCAGTACTTC. Translation: CASSSSPLYEQYF.

This chain uses TRBV27 with TRBJ2-3; TRBD2 aligns across 7 bases. The CDR3 has 18 residues. Germline assignment: CDR1 MNHEY and CDR2 SMNVEV (reference sequence). Losses at the gene ends were 5 bases for V and 10 bases for J; bases not matched to a gene: 24. DNA for the CDR3: TGTGCCAGCAGTCGAAAAGAGGGCGGGGGATTGAAAAGCTCTGCGCAGTATTTT. As protein: CASSRKEGGGLKSSAQYF.

This clone appeared once. The gene calls are TRBV9 and TRBJ2-6; tentatively, D is TRBD2 (5 bases). CDR3 length: 16 residues. Trimming removed 2 bases from V and 0 bases from J, with 9 bases in between. CDR1 and CDR2 from the germline V gene are SGDLS and YYNGEE. CDR3 nucleotide sequence: TGTGCCAGCAGCGTCGGGGTGGGCTCTGGGGCCAACGTCCTGACTTTC. The encoded protein is CASSVGVGSGANVLTF.

CDR3 nucleotides: TGTGCCTGGAGTTTAGGGGACGAGCAGTACTTC. Its translation: CAWSLGDEQYF. The chain joins TRBV30 to TRBJ2-7; possible D gene TRBD1, 5 bases. V was clipped by 2 bases and J by 5 bases, with 7 bases between them. The CDR3 is 11 residues long. Germline V lookup: CDR1 GTSNPN, CDR2 SVGIG (reference sequence).

This chain uses TRBV9 with TRBJ2-7; 11 bases map to TRBD1. The germline CDR1 and CDR2 sequences are SGDLS and YYNGEE. The CDR3 sequence is 14 residues long. V was clipped by 3 bases and J by 5 bases; unmatched bases: 4. CDR3: CASSAGDRGNEQYF. CDR3 sequence (DNA): TGTGCCAGCAGCGCCGGGGACAGGGGGAACGAGCAGTACTTC.

V and J are TRBV7-6 and TRBJ2-1; 7 bases map to TRBD2. The J segment lost 3 bases and the V segment lost 2 bases, leaving 13 bases of the junction unmatched. The CDR3 extends over 18 amino acids. The germline CDR1 and CDR2 sequences are SGHVS and FNYEAQ. The CDR3 coding sequence is TGTGCCAGCAGCTTATCCGGTCGGGGCGGGGGTTTCTACAATGAGCAGTTCTTC. It yields the protein CASSLSGRGGGFYNEQFF.

The chain links TRBV18 to TRBJ2-3; D assignment may be TRBD1 or TRBD2 (5 bases each). The CDR3 extends over 15 amino acids. Germline CDR1 reads KGHSH; CDR2 reads LQKENI. Trimming cost V 2 bases and J 1 base, with 10 bases left between them. The CDR3 protein is CASSPARGGTDTQYF. CDR3 coding DNA: TGTGCCAGCTCACCAGCGAGGGGTGGCACAGATACGCAGTATTTT.

The chain carries TRBV9 and TRBJ1-1, with 8 bases lining up with TRBD1. The germline V gene encodes CDR1 SGDLS and CDR2 YYNGEE. The CDR3 has 15 amino acids. The V and J ends lost 4 bases and 4 bases, in that order; junction bases with no gene match: 9. CDR3 sequence (DNA): TGTGCCAGCAGCACCCAGGGGGCCGTGGGCACTGAAGCTTTCTTT. Its protein is CASSTQGAVGTEAFF.

The rearrangement joins TRBV7-2 to TRBJ2-6, with 10 bases that match TRBD1. In germline, CDR1 is SGHTA, CDR2 FQGNSA. With V trimmed by 5 bases and J by 1 base, 5 bases remained unmatched. CDR3 length: 17 amino acids. The CDR3 spells CASSRQGARSGANVLTF. Here the CDR3 DNA reads TGTGCCAGCAGCCGACAGGGGGCCCGGTCTGGGGCCAACGTCCTGACTTTC.

J is TRBJ2-7 and V is TRBV7-6, with TRBD1 matching 9 bases. Looked up from germline, CDR1 is SGHVS and CDR2 is FNYEAQ. V gave up 5 bases and J gave up 7 bases; unmatched junction bases: 9. The CDR3 sequence is 14 residues long. The CDR3 coding sequence is TGTGCCAGCAGCGCCGGGACAGGGCTAGTTGAGCAGTACTTC. Its translation: CASSAGTGLVEQYF.

The rearrangement joins TRBV28 to TRBJ2-7; D not resolved. The CDR3 is made up of 12 amino acids. Germline lookup yields CDR1 MDHEN and CDR2 SYDVKM. V lost 7 bases to trimming and J lost 3 bases, with 10 bases between them. This chain's CDR3 is CASTQTNYEQYF. The CDR3 coding sequence is TGTGCCAGCACCCAGACCAACTACGAGCAGTACTTC.

The rearrangement joins TRBV11-3 to TRBJ2-5, with D unresolved. V lost 6 bases, J lost 4 bases, and 12 bases lay in between. The CDR3 contains 13 residues. CDR1 and CDR2 from the germline V gene are SGHNT and YENEEA. This CDR3 is CASSSDTGETQYF. The DNA for the CDR3 is TGTGCCAGCAGTTCCGACACCGGAGAGACCCAGTACTTC.

CDR3 DNA: TGCGCCAGCAGTCAATCGGGGCTACACGAGCAGTACTTC. It codes for CASSQSGLHEQYF. This chain joins TRBV23-1 and TRBJ2-7; a possible D gene is TRBD1 (5 bases). TRBV23-1 is flagged as an ORF with uncertain function. Between the trimmed V and J ends, which lost 0 bases and 5 bases, there was a span of 8 bases. CDR3 length: 13 amino acids.

The rearrangement joins TRBV7-2 to TRBJ1-2, with 7 bases that match TRBD1. Germline V gene data show CDR1 as SGHTA and CDR2 as FQGNSA. The CDR3 totals 16 residues. The V segment lost 4 bases and the J segment 8 bases; nucleotides outside the gene matches: 16. The CDR3 DNA follows: TGTGCCAGCAGCTCCGATCCTAAAGACAGGGTAAAGGGCTACACCTTC. Its translation is CASSSDPKDRVKGYTF.

The chain carries TRBV19 and TRBJ1-2; 9 nucleotides align to TRBD1. Germline V lookup: CDR1 LNHDA, CDR2 SQIVND (reference sequence). This CDR3 comprises 13 residues. With 4 bases clipped from V and 6 bases from J, the junction kept 3 bases outside the gene matches. The DNA for the CDR3 is TGTGCCAGTAGTAGAGGACAGGGGAATGGCTACACCTTC. Its protein product is CASSRGQGNGYTF.